This T cell receptor (beta chain) is drawn from a study of T cell responses to AZD1222 COVID-19 vaccine. Looking at the study overall: It was second doses at about 4 or about 12 weeks that were pooled.

The germline CDR1 and CDR2 sequences are LGHDT and YNNKEL (reference sequence). This CDR3 comprises 14 residues. Trimming stripped 0 bases from V and 8 bases from J, with 13 bases between. Sequencing used immunoSEQ multiplex PCR; TCRdb keeps in-frame clones, though not all of them. The sample has 100,000 or so clones; approximately 90% are singletons. The source material was peripheral blood, sampled on day 0 of AZD1222 vaccination. The chain is built from TRBV3-1 (or the pseudogene TRBV3-2) and TRBJ1-2; D possibly corresponds to TRBD1 (5 bases). This TCR came from an adult in good health. Written as DNA, the CDR3 is TGTGCCAGCAGCCAAGATCGTCAGGGAGGAGGCTACACCTTC. It is translated as CASSQDRQGGGYTF.